This TCR beta chain originates from a study of blood T cell repertoires in COVID-19. About the study: Whether acute or convalescent, the COVID-19 samples came from the United States, Italy and Spain. From T cells, B-cell-depleted T cells, or PBMCs came the material, which was cDNA or gDNA.

CDR3 length equals 14 residues. CDR1 and CDR2 (germline): SGHTA, FQGNSA. Trimming stripped 4 bases from V and 1 base from J, with 11 bases between. As processed by the authors: Amplification with reference gene primers provided the estimates of nucleated cell counts. Sequenced by immunoSEQ multiplex PCR; TCRdb stores in-frame clones only, minus some. D and trimming were read from the DNA, whereas the V and J calls and clone size are those reported in that table. Of around 87,000 clones in the sample, roughly 90% were seen once. The sequence was collected from a human donor with active COVID-19. The donor label of this sample is uncertain. The chain uses TRBV7-2 and TRBJ2-7, with D possibly matching TRBD1 (6 bases). Sample: peripheral blood. The CDR3 protein is CASSSRQGSYEQYF. The CDR3 coding sequence is TGTGCCAGCAGCTCCCGTCAGGGGTCCTACGAGCAGTACTTC.